The 26 T cell receptor beta chains reported below all come from one sample, sequenced in a study of PD-L1 blockade in urothelial cancer. Method: immunoSEQ multiplex PCR; TCRdb's copy keeps in-frame clones and lacks some. Among under 40,000 clones listed, around 79% were seen once. The source was PBMCs, collected around atezolizumab (anti-PD-L1) treatment. These receptors originate from a man in his 70s with urothelial cancer.

The V gene is TRBV18, the J gene TRBJ2-3; 7 bases match TRBD2. This CDR3 comprises 18 residues. CDR1 and CDR2 from the germline V gene are KGHSH and LQKENI. The J segment lost 0 bases and the V segment lost 2 bases, leaving 11 bases of the junction unmatched. For the CDR3, the DNA is TGTGCCAGCTCACCAGGCGTAACTAGCGTATCTAGCACAGATACGCAGTATTTT. Translated, it gives CASSPGVTSVSSTDTQYF.

The J gene is TRBJ2-3, the V gene TRBV27, with D possibly TRBD1 on 8 matching bases. This CDR3 comprises 14 residues. V lost 6 bases and J lost 5, with 15 bases in between. CDR1 and CDR2 (germline): MNHEY, SMNVEV (reference sequence). The CDR3 sequence: CASRQTGGGDTQYF. CDR3 in DNA: TGTGCCAGCAGACAAACAGGGGGGGGAGATACGCAGTATTTT.

The chain carries TRBV18 and TRBJ1-3; D gene uncertain. The length of the CDR3 is 14 residues. CDR1 and CDR2 from the germline V gene are KGHSH and LQKENI. Trimming shortened V by 4 bases and J by 4 bases, and 11 bases separated the two germline ends. The CDR3 DNA is TGTGCCAGCTCACTCTCGGGTGAGGGAAACACCATATATTTT. This translates into CASSLSGEGNTIYF.

The chain recombines TRBV5-1 with TRBJ1-2; 9 bases align to TRBD1. Germline V gene data show CDR1 as SGHRS and CDR2 as YFSETQ. The CDR3 length is 15 residues. With 0 bases clipped from V and 7 bases from J, the junction kept 7 bases outside the gene matches. CDR3 DNA sequence: TGCGCCAGCAGCTTGGCCGACAGGGGGGCTTCTGGCTACACCTTC. Its translation: CASSLADRGASGYTF.

This chain joins TRBV18 and TRBJ2-3, with unresolved D. Germline V lookup: CDR1 KGHSH, CDR2 LQKENI. V was pared by 3 bases and J by 0 bases, with 10 bases between. The CDR3 runs 15 residues. The CDR3 DNA is TGTGCCAGCTCACCGGGTGGAGCTAGCACAGATACGCAGTATTTT. It is translated as CASSPGGASTDTQYF.

The V call is TRBV11-3, the J call TRBJ1-1; possibly TRBD1 for D (5 bases). Trimming pared 3 bases from V and 2 bases from J, leaving 7 bases between. The CDR3 spans 13 residues. In germline, CDR1 is SGHNT, CDR2 YENEEA. CDR3 sequence (DNA): TGTGCCAGCAGCTTTCAGGGTAACACTGAAGCTTTCTTT. It codes for CASSFQGNTEAFF.

This clone was picked up a small number of times. This chain connects TRBV25-1 to TRBJ1-2; 8 bases fit TRBD1. There are 13 residues in the CDR3. The V gene end was trimmed by 6 bases and the J gene end by 7 bases; junction bases not matched to a gene: 7. In germline, CDR1 is MGHDK, CDR2 SYGVNS. CDR3 DNA: TGTGCCAGCAGCCTAAACAGGGGGTCTGGCTACACCTTC. Encoded protein: CASSLNRGSGYTF.

This chain joins TRBV11-2 and TRBJ2-5; 8 nucleotides align to TRBD2. CDR1 and CDR2 (germline): SGHAT, FQNNGV. The junction had 5 bases not matched to a gene; V was cut back by 5 bases and J by 0 bases. The CDR3 extends over 15 amino acids. The DNA of the CDR3 is TGTGCCAGCAGCGCCCTACTAGCGGACCAAGAGACCCAGTACTTC. Residues: CASSALLADQETQYF.

The chain joins TRBV6-1 to TRBJ1-3, with 8 bases that match TRBD1. CDR1 and CDR2 from the germline V gene are MNHNS and SASEGT. The CDR3 runs 14 residues. V shed 5 bases and J 4 bases; nucleotides not matched to a gene: 4. CDR3 loop: CASSQGARGNTIYF. The CDR3 coding sequence is TGTGCCAGCAGTCAGGGGGCGAGGGGAAACACCATATATTTT.

This chain's CDR3 is CASSYPPTTNEKLFF. Written as DNA, the CDR3 is TGTGCCAGCAGTTACCCCCCTACAACTAATGAAAAACTGTTTTTT. The rearrangement uses TRBV6-6 and TRBJ1-4; D not resolved. The V and J ends lost 2 bases and 0 bases respectively, with 7 bases between them. The germline V gene has CDR1 MNHNY and CDR2 SVGAGI (reference sequence). CDR3 length: 15 amino acids.

The V gene is TRBV5-1, the J gene TRBJ1-2; 12 bases are shared with TRBD1. Germline lookup yields CDR1 SGHRS and CDR2 YFSETQ. CDR3 length: 16 residues. After removal of 2 bases from V and 4 bases from J, the junction contained 6 bases not matched to a gene. The DNA for the CDR3 is TGCGCCAGCAGCTTACTAAGGGACAGGGGGCCCTATGGCTACACCTTC. This sequence encodes CASSLLRDRGPYGYTF.

V is TRBV19 and J is TRBJ2-1; 9 bases agree with TRBD2. Germline CDR1 and CDR2: LNHDA and SQIVND (reference sequence). Trimming at V came to 5 bases and at J to 7 bases, leaving 9 bases not matched to a gene. The CDR3 is 15 amino acids. The CDR3 DNA reads TGTGCCAGTAGTTCTCGGGATAGCGGGAGTAATGAGCAGTTCTTC. This encodes CASSSRDSGSNEQFF.

This chain connects TRBV11-2 to TRBJ2-7; TRBD2 might be the D (5 bases). Germline CDR1 reads SGHAT; CDR2 reads FQNNGV. The CDR3 is 16 amino acids. Trimming cost V 1 base and J 5 bases, with 18 bases left between them. The DNA of the CDR3 is TGTGCCAGCAGCTTAGGTGTGGGAGCCCAGCCGAACGAGCAGTACTTC. It is translated as CASSLGVGAQPNEQYF.

This clone was seen more than once but under ten times. The V gene is TRBV4-1, the J gene TRBJ1-1, with 8 bases that match TRBD1. The CDR3 is made up of 15 amino acids. CDR1 and CDR2 (germline): MGHRA, YSYEKL. The V gene end was trimmed by 2 bases and the J gene end by 8 bases; junction bases not matched to a gene: 10. The CDR3 bases are TGCGCCAGCAGCCAATACAGGGGGGTCGGGTTAGAAGCTTTCTTT. This translates into CASSQYRGVGLEAFF.

The CDR3 spells CASESEGVPYEQYF. The CDR3 DNA is TGTGCCAGCGAATCAGAGGGGGTGCCCTACGAGCAGTACTTC. V usage is TRBV2 and J usage is TRBJ2-7; D might be TRBD1 (6 bases). V lost 8 bases, J lost 2 bases, and 16 bases lay in between. CDR1 is SNHLY and CDR2 is FYNNEI in the germline V gene. The CDR3 sequence is 14 residues long. The full variable domain, in which reference TRBV2 and TRBJ2-7 provide the parts outside the CDR3, is EPEVTQTPSHQVTQMGQEVILRCVPISNHLYFYWYRQILGQKVEFLVSFYNNEISEKSEIFDDQFSVERPDGSNFTLKIRSTKLEDSAMYFCASESEGVPYEQYFGPGTRLTVT.

In this sample, this clone turned up once. The J gene is TRBJ2-7, the V gene TRBV27; D is perhaps TRBD1 (5 bases). The CDR3 loop spans 12 amino acids. Germline assignment: CDR1 MNHEY and CDR2 SMNVEV (reference sequence). The V gene lost 11 bases and the J gene lost 9 bases, with 20 bases spanning the gap. CDR3 coding DNA: TGTGCCTCGAGAACGACAGAGACGGTGCAGTACTTC. Amino acids: CASRTTETVQYF.

This clone was counted only a few times. The CDR3 DNA reads as TGTGCCAGCAGTCCAGGGGGCGGCTACACTGAAGCTTTCTTT. This encodes CASSPGGGYTEAFF. The chain employs TRBV2 and TRBJ1-1; 8 bases are a match to TRBD1. With 5 bases clipped from V and 3 bases from J, the junction kept 5 bases outside the gene matches. Germline loops: CDR1 SNHLY, CDR2 FYNNEI. This CDR3 is built from 14 residues.

The V call is TRBV9, the J call TRBJ2-2; 8 bases are a match to TRBD2. V shed 2 bases, J shed 2 bases, and the junction held 14 bases outside the gene matches. There are 19 residues in the CDR3. Looked up from germline, CDR1 is SGDLS and CDR2 is YYNGEE. The CDR3 coding sequence is TGTGCCAGCAGCGTGGGTCTAGCGGGCCAAGAACCTAACACCGGGGAGCTGTTTTTT. Protein sequence: CASSVGLAGQEPNTGELFF. The full variable domain, with the rest looked up from reference TRBV9 and TRBJ2-2, is DSGVTQTPKHLITATGQRVTLRCSPRSGDLSVYWYQQSLDQGLQFLIQYYNGEERAKGNILERFSAQQFPDLHSELNLSSLELGDSALYFCASSVGLAGQEPNTGELFFGEGSRLTVL.

This rearrangement joins TRBV28 to TRBJ2-2; no clear D. The length of the CDR3 is 12 residues. CDR1 and CDR2 (germline): MDHEN, SYDVKM. With 7 bases removed from V and 5 bases from J, the gap between germline ends came to 8 bases. In DNA form, the CDR3 reads TGTGCCAGCACTTCTGAGACCGGGGAGCTGTTTTTT. It specifies CASTSETGELFF. Full variable domain (remainder filled in from reference TRBV28 and TRBJ2-2): DVKVTQSSRYLVKRTGEKVFLECVQDMDHENMFWYRQDPGLGLRLIYFSYDVKMKEKGDIPEGYSVSREKKERFSLILESASTNQTSMYLCASTSETGELFFGEGSRLTVL.

The CDR3 nucleotides are TGCGCCAGCAGCTTGCGGCTAGCGGACGATGAGCAGTTCTTC. Amino acids: CASSLRLADDEQFF. The V call is TRBV5-1, the J call TRBJ2-1, with 7 nucleotides matching TRBD2. V trimming: 1 base; J trimming: 8 bases; junction bases outside the gene matches: 6. The CDR3 loop spans 14 amino acids. Germline V gives CDR1 SGHRS, CDR2 YFSETQ.

The gene calls are TRBV7-3 and TRBJ1-6; 9 nucleotides agree with TRBD1. Germline lookup yields CDR1 SGHTA and CDR2 FQGTGA. The ends lost 5 bases at V and 1 base at J; junction bases unmatched: 6. The CDR3 length is 17 residues. The CDR3 DNA reads as TGTGCCAGCAGCGCCGGACAGGGGAGGTCCTATAATTCACCCCTCCACTTT. As protein: CASSAGQGRSYNSPLHF.

The chain carries TRBV5-6 and TRBJ2-3; TRBD2 is a possible D gene (5 bases). Germline CDR1 reads SGHDT; CDR2 reads YYEEEE. This CDR3 has 14 residues. Trimming cost V 5 bases and J 6 bases, with 16 bases left between them. Written as DNA, the CDR3 is TGTGCCAGCAGTCAAGGACTGGACCCGGATACGCAGTATTTT. Its translation: CASSQGLDPDTQYF.

The chain combines TRBV27 with TRBJ2-7; TRBD1 matches at 9 bases. V was clipped by 3 bases and J by 6 bases; unmatched bases: 6. The length of the CDR3 is 14 residues. Germline V CDR1 and CDR2: MNHEY, SMNVEV (reference sequence). The CDR3 bases are TGTGCCAGCAGTTTGCAACAGGGGGCGGTCGAGCAGTACTTC. It codes for CASSLQQGAVEQYF.

The rearrangement links TRBV5-8 to TRBJ2-1, with D uncertain. V was cut by 0 bases and J by 0 bases, with 13 bases left in between. The CDR3 is made up of 17 amino acids. Germline V lookup: CDR1 SGHTS, CDR2 YDEGEE. This CDR3 is CASSLDLGSHSYNEQFF. The CDR3 DNA sequence: TGTGCCAGCAGCTTGGATCTGGGCAGCCACTCCTACAATGAGCAGTTCTTC.

V gene TRBV7-6 combines with J gene TRBJ2-5; D might be TRBD1 (6 bases). CDR1 and CDR2 from the germline V gene are SGHVS and FNYEAQ. The CDR3 has 13 residues. Trimming took 6 bases from V and 5 from J, leaving 13 bases between them. CDR3 sequence (DNA): TGTGCCAGCAGTCCCGGACAGTCGGAGACCCAGTACTTC. Amino acids: CASSPGQSETQYF.

This clone is termed medium-sized. This chain joins TRBV4-1 and TRBJ1-3, with D unclear. The CDR3 totals 18 residues. V lost 4 bases and J lost 2, with 21 bases in between. Germline loops: CDR1 MGHRA, CDR2 YSYEKL. For the CDR3, the DNA is TGCGCCAGCAGCCGCGTATTCCTCCAGGCAGGCGCTGGAAACACCATATATTTT. Translating it yields CASSRVFLQAGAGNTIYF.